The text below deals with one T cell receptor beta chain. The antigen this receptor binds is unknown. No much larger clone exists at a distance of one base, and base qualities are not known. The data were taken from a study. The run used an Illumina MiSeq. Using fastp trimming at Q25 and MiXCR clonotype assembly, TCRdb reanalyzed the public sequencing data and kept in-frame beta chains. Each entry is one CDR3 protein sequence, shown with its most common DNA and genes. Present in this sample are around 5,300 distinct CDR3 sequences, over 7.5% of which were seen just once. The ten top clones hold 5% to 6.5% of the sample. The sample was CD4+ T cells from synovial fluid. This clonotype was sampled from a human donor with rheumatoid arthritis.

The CDR3 has the sequence CATSPLAGVLEQYF. The base sequence is TGTGCCACCTCGCCCCTAGCGGGAGTCCTCGAGCAGTACTTC. The sequence joins TRBV2 to TRBJ2-7; a stretch of 10 junction bases matches TRBD2. Via the germline V gene, CDR1 is SNHLY and CDR2 FYNNEI. The CDR3 runs 14 amino acids, cysteine and phenylalanine included. Solely the CDR3 DNA is kept, with 42 bases framed from the first base. Compared with germline, V lacks 10 bases and J lacks 6 bases; bases without a gene match: 12.